The present TCR beta chain was sequenced within a study of blood T cell repertoires in COVID-19. About the study: PBMCs, B-cell-depleted T cells, or T cells provided the cDNA or gDNA that made up the material.

Participants came from some 23 US areas, aged roughly 18 to 90 years. Assay used: immunoSEQ multiplex PCR; TCRdb lists only in-frame clones, some missing. The sample includes under 200,000 clones, 79% of them seen just once. The CDR3 has 15 amino acids. CDR1 is SGHNT and CDR2 is YENEEA in the germline V gene. Trimming shortened V by 2 bases and J by 4 bases, and 14 bases separated the two germline ends. The sequenced material came from PBMCs or T cells enriched from blood (not recorded which). This chain uses TRBV11-3 with TRBJ1-2; D possibly corresponds to TRBD1 (6 bases). The receptor was derived from a woman aged 70-85 years in a cohort exposed to, infected with or recovered from COVID-19 (not recorded which). The CDR3 region has the DNA TGTGCCAGCAGCTTAACGGACAGTGCCAGCTATGGCTACACCTTC. This sequence encodes CASSLTDSASYGYTF.